This entry is about one T cell receptor (beta chain). Its antigen is currently not known. One base away there is no much larger clone; base qualities are not given. The CDR3 runs 15 amino acids, cysteine and phenylalanine included. Only CDR3 DNA is held: 45 bases, read in frame from base 1. From V the trimming removes 5 bases and from J it removes 7 bases, while the gene matches leave 7 bases of the junction unaccounted for. The germline V gene encodes CDR1 SGHKS and CDR2 YYEKEE (reference sequence). The record originates from a study of T cell repertoires and HLA-DP antigens (dated by TCRdb to the late 2010s). In terms of the full investigation: An in vitro model of CD4+ T cell alloreactivity against allogeneic HLA-DP presented by transduced HeLa cells was used in the study. Compared with self, one alloantigen differed at one amino acid in the peptide-binding groove and the other differed at some 11, modelling structurally similar versus dissimilar alloantigens. An average DNA input of approximately 220 ng was used for sorted CD137+CD4+ samples, compared with approximately 1.2 ug for pre-culture CD4+ samples. The three donors were two male and one female, with ages ranging from the 18-to-29 to the 60-to-69 age band.

Overall study results and their limits: Separate analysis of naive and memory CD4+ repertoires was not performed. The study was limited by having only a few donors, by relying on a non-physiological HeLa antigen-presenting system, and by using total CD4+ responder cells. Sorted CD137+ cells showed similar clonality against both alloantigens, at about 0.39, which was much higher than the approximately 0.036 seen in pre-culture samples. Average cumulative frequency of clones undetected before culture was around 39% against one allele and 50% to 55% against the other.

TCRB CDR3 regions were amplified with the immunoSEQ multiplex PCR using forward primers for 54 TRBV segments and reverse primers for 13 TRBJ segments. For pre-culture CD4+ samples, sequencing was done at deep resolution with a target of approximately 200,000 T cell genomes. Sequencing of the amplicons on an Illumina HiSeq System generated 87 bp reads spanning the CDR3. The source study handled its data this way. PCR and sequencing errors in the reads were corrected, and CDR3 regions were defined by aligning to IMGT reference sequences. Synthetic template pools were used to estimate counts of templates and unique rearrangements. Clonality was computed as 1 minus Pielou's evenness. The Daley-Smith estimator was used to estimate richness. Morisita's index served as the measure of repertoire overlap. Clones present in cultured samples but not detected in the pre-culture repertoire of the same donor were defined as low-abundance clones. The immuneACCESS repertoire file appears here via TCRdb, limited to in-frame rearrangements. These files lack a portion of the clones; in checked studies, under half of the deficit traces to unresolved V genes, and the cause of the others is not known. V, J and clone size are those of that table, while D and trimming were read from the DNA. This sample is represented by 75,000 to 90,000 clones; 86% of them were singletons. The ten largest clones add up to about 1.5% of the sample.

Untouched CD4+ T cells were isolated from Ficoll-separated PBMC by magnetic bead negative selection, reaching an average purity of roughly 98%. Magnetic beads were used to isolate untouched CD4+ T cells from Ficoll-separated PBMC, giving roughly 98% purity with negligible CD8+ contamination. Donors were three healthy blood donors whose buffy coats supplied peripheral blood mononuclear cells. All three donors were CMV seronegative. Genomic DNA was extracted with the DNeasy Blood & Tissue Kit. Genomic DNA from sorted CD137+CD4+ cells and from pre-culture CD4+ baseline samples of each subject was subjected to TCRB sequencing.

The chain is made from TRBV5-5 and TRBJ2-1, and TRBD2 matches 12 of the central bases. The specimen was CD4+ T cells from PBMCs. The receptor was isolated from a man aged 45-60 years in good health and CMV-seronegative. The DNA sequence is TGTGCCAGCAGTTTTCGGACTAGCGGGATTAATGAGCAGTTCTTC. It encodes CASSFRTSGINEQFF. Here the CDR3 is joined to the reference TRBV5-5 and TRBJ2-1 genes, and the full variable domain is: DAGVTQSPTHLIKTRGQQVTLRCSPISGHKSVSWYQQVLGQGPQFIFQYYEKEERGRGNFPDRFSARQFPNYSSELNVNALLLGDSALYLCASSFRTSGINEQFFGPGTRLTVL.